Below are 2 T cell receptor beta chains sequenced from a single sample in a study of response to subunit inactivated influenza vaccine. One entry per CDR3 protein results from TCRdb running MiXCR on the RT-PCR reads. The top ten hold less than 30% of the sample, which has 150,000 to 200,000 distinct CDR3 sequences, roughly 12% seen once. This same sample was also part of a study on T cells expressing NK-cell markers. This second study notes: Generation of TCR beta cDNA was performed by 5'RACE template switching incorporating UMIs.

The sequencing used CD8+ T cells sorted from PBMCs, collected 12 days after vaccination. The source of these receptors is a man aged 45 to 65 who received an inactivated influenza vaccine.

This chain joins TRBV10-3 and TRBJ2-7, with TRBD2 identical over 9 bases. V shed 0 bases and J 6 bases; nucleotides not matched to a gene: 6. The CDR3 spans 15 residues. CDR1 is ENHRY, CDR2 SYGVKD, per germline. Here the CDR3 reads CAISESQREDGEQYF. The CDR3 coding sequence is TGTGCCATCAGTGAGTCGCAGCGGGAGGACGGCGAGCAGTACTTC.

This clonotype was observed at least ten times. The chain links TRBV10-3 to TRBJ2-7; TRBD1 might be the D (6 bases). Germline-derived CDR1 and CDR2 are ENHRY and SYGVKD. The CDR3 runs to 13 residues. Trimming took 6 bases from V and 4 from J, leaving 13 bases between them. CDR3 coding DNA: TGTGCCATCAGGGAGGACAGACATTACGAGCAGTACTTC. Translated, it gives CAIREDRHYEQYF.